This T cell receptor (beta chain) is from a study of T cells in Graves' hyperthyroidism and ophthalmopathy. This clonotype occurred a few times. TCR beta CDR3 regions were amplified from RNA. The HTBI set primed first-round TCR CDR3 RT-PCR. TCRdb re-called the multiplex PCR reads with MiXCR, one entry per CDR3 protein. This sample has 450,000 to 500,000 distinct CDR3 sequences; roughly 23% occur once, and the top ten carry 45% to 55%. This CDR3 is built from 15 residues. The junction had 11 bases not matched to a gene; V was cut back by 5 bases and J by 5 bases. Per germline, CDR1 SGHAT and CDR2 FQNNGV.

Sequencing was done on a sample of blood. The receptor's source is a woman aged 70 to 79 with Graves' ophthalmopathy. The V gene is TRBV11-2, the J gene TRBJ2-7, with 8 nucleotides matching TRBD2. The CDR3: CASSLRGGLVDEQYF. The CDR3, as DNA: TGTGCCAGCAGCCTCCGCGGGGGGCTAGTCGACGAGCAGTACTTC.